This T cell receptor beta chain was sequenced in a study of blood T cell dynamics during melanoma immunotherapy. Study in general: Patients with metastatic melanoma got pembrolizumab or nivolumab-ipilimumab as first-line care.

The study, taken as a whole, reports: Disease-control patients' PBMC repertoires became either more clonal or more diverse at W3.

The CDR3 is 14 amino acids. Germline CDR1 WNHNN, CDR2 SYGVQD (reference sequence). Trimming took 6 bases from V and 2 from J, leaving 10 bases between them. Profiled with immunoSEQ multiplex PCR; TCRdb holds only in-frame clones, not every one. The sample shows some 10,000 clones, about 85% of them seen only once. Time point noted: week 3, after first cycle of checkpoint inhibitor. Patients had no prior systemic cancer treatment, immunosuppressants or other active cancers. About this clone itself: Its matching antigen is unknown.

The input for sequencing was blood, taken from a patient treated with checkpoint blockade. The sequence was collected from a human donor with melanoma. The chain couples TRBV10-1 to TRBJ2-2; D may be TRBD2 (6 bases). Written as DNA, the CDR3 is TGCGCCAGCAGGAGCGGGCGTAACACCGGGGAGCTGTTTTTT. It encodes CASRSGRNTGELFF.